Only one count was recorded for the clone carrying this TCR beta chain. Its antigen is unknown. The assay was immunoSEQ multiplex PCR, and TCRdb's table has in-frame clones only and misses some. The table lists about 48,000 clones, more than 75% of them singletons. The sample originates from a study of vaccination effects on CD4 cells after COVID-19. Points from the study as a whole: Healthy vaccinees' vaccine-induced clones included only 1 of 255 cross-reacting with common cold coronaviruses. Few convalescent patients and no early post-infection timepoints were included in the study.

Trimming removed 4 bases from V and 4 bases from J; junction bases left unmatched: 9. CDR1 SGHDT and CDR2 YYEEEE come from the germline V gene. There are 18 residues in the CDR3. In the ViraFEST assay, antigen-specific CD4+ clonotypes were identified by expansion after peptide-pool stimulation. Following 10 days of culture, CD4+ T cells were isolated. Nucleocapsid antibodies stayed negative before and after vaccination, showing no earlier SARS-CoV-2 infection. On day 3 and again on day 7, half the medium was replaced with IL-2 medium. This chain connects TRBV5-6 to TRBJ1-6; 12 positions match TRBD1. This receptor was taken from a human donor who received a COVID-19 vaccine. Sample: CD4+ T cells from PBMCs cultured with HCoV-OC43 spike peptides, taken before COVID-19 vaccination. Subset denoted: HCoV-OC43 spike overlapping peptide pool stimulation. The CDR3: CASSGPGTGGGYNSPLHF. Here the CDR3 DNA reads TGTGCCAGCAGCGGGCCCGGGACAGGGGGCGGATATAATTCACCCCTCCACTTT.